This T cell receptor (beta chain) was sequenced in a study of blood T cells in healthy people across ages. Next came a second PCR, run for about 7 to 12 cycles, which used a sample-barcoded 5' primer along with a J-beta primer mix. TCRdb used MiXCR to reprocess the 5' RACE reads, holding one entry per CDR3 protein. The sample consists of some 560,000 distinct CDR3 sequences, roughly a quarter of them appearing once. The V gene's germline CDR1 is DFQATT and CDR2 SNEGSKA (reference sequence). V lost 4 bases and J lost 2; bases outside the gene matches: 6. CDR3 size: 15 residues. A further study also used this sample, focusing on T cells of mothers and their children. According to that study: Sequencing got over 8 million TCR beta CDR3 reads from each mother and several million from each child.

This chain connects TRBV20-1 to TRBJ1-3; TRBD1 matches at 9 bases. The sequence derives from a boy between 2 and 10 years old in good health. Sequences were obtained from blood. Here the CDR3 reads CSAIARQGAGNTIYF. In DNA form, the CDR3 reads TGCAGTGCTATTGCCCGACAGGGGGCTGGAAACACCATATATTTT.